The 23 T cell receptor beta chains given below trace back to one sample, sequenced in a study of blood T cell repertoires in COVID-19. Sequenced by immunoSEQ multiplex PCR; TCRdb stores in-frame clones only, minus some. This repertoire shows roughly 140,000 clones, more than 65% found once; its top ten account for 8%. Source material: peripheral blood. Source of these receptors: a human donor in a cohort sampled during active COVID-19.

J is TRBJ1-2 and V is TRBV2, with 11 nucleotides matching TRBD1. The V gene end was trimmed by 5 bases and the J gene end by 2 bases; junction bases not matched to a gene: 7. CDR3 length equals 16 residues. The germline CDR1 and CDR2 sequences are SNHLY and FYNNEI. CDR3 protein: CASSLRGTGGNYGYTF. As DNA, the CDR3 is TGTGCCAGCAGTCTGAGGGGGACAGGGGGGAACTATGGCTACACCTTC.

The chain recombines TRBV5-4 with TRBJ2-3; D call uncertain. Germline V gene sequence: CDR1 SGHNT, CDR2 YYREEE (reference sequence). Trimming stripped 4 bases from V and 4 bases from J, with 10 bases between. The length of the CDR3 is 13 residues. The CDR3 reads CASSLEGADTQYF. The CDR3 DNA is TGTGCCAGCAGCCTAGAAGGAGCAGATACGCAGTATTTT.

V and J are TRBV19 and TRBJ2-7, with TRBD1 as a possible D gene (6 bases). CDR1 LNHDA and CDR2 SQIVND come from the germline V gene (reference sequence). The CDR3 has 14 residues. V was shortened by 9 bases and J by 0 bases, with 15 bases between the two germline ends. The CDR3 DNA reads as TGTGCCAGCCGATACAGGGATCTCTCCTACGAGCAGTACTTC. It codes for CASRYRDLSYEQYF.

J is TRBJ1-1 and V is TRBV19; possible D gene TRBD1, 6 bases. Deletions cut 5 bases from V and 0 bases from J, with 13 bases between. This CDR3 has 15 amino acids. CDR1 is LNHDA, CDR2 SQIVND, per germline (reference sequence). The CDR3 reads CASSPTGIMNTEAFF. The CDR3 DNA sequence: TGTGCCAGTAGTCCTACAGGGATCATGAACACTGAAGCTTTCTTT.

This chain connects TRBV2 to TRBJ1-5, with 10 bases lining up with TRBD1. The CDR3 has 15 amino acids. The V gene end was trimmed by 4 bases and the J gene end by 10 bases; junction bases not matched to a gene: 10. Germline CDR1 and CDR2: SNHLY and FYNNEI. As DNA, the CDR3 is TGTGCCAGCAGTGCTTCGGGACAGGGGCTGAAACCCCAGCATTTT. It yields the protein CASSASGQGLKPQHF.

The V call is TRBV12-5, the J call TRBJ1-2; 7 positions agree with TRBD1. The CDR3 totals 14 residues. The trim removed 3 bases at V and 4 bases at J, leaving 5 bases unmatched. CDR1 and CDR2 (germline): LGHNT, FRNRAP. The CDR3 spells CASGFLTGVYGYTF. CDR3 bases: TGTGCTAGTGGTTTTCTCACAGGGGTCTATGGCTACACCTTC.

This chain uses TRBV15 with TRBJ2-7; 13 bases map to TRBD2. Germline V gives CDR1 LNHNV, CDR2 YYDKDF (reference sequence). Trimming removed 5 bases from V and 3 bases from J; junction bases left unmatched: 10. This CDR3 is built from 17 residues. The CDR3, as DNA: TGTGCCACCAGCGGCATCACTAGCGGGGGGGCGTACTACGAGCAGTACTTC. It specifies CATSGITSGGAYYEQYF.

V usage is TRBV7-9 and J usage is TRBJ1-3; D unresolved. Germline values: CDR1 SEHNR, CDR2 FQNEAQ (reference sequence). Trimming pared 5 bases from V and 4 bases from J, leaving 9 bases between. The CDR3 totals 13 residues. CDR3 DNA sequence: TGTGCCAGCAGCCTACCCCCAGGAAACACCATATATTTT. This codes for CASSLPPGNTIYF. The full variable domain, in which reference TRBV7-9 and TRBJ1-3 provide the parts outside the CDR3, is DTGVSQNPRHKITKRGQNVTFRCDPISEHNRLYWYRQTLGQGPEFLTYFQNEAQLEKSRLLSDRFSAERPKGSFSTLEIQRTEQGDSAMYLCASSLPPGNTIYFGEGSWLTVV.

The chain carries TRBV3-1 (or the pseudogene TRBV3-2) and TRBJ1-1; D is uncertain. This CDR3 has 18 amino acids. The V gene's germline CDR1 is LGHDT and CDR2 YNNKEL (reference sequence). V was clipped by 3 bases and J by 0 bases, with 20 bases between them. CDR3 region: CASSQRGPGIGLNTEAFF. As DNA, the CDR3 is TGTGCCAGCAGCCAGCGTGGGCCGGGGATAGGGTTGAACACTGAAGCTTTCTTT.

This clone has only a few counts. The chain combines TRBV5-5 with TRBJ1-1; D call uncertain. Germline CDR1 and CDR2: SGHKS and YYEKEE (reference sequence). Deletions cut 0 bases from V and 4 bases from J, with 7 bases between. The CDR3 is 13 amino acids. Here the CDR3 DNA reads TGTGCCAGCAGCTTGGAATTGGCCACTGAAGCTTTCTTT. Protein sequence: CASSLELATEAFF. Full variable domain (remainder filled in from reference TRBV5-5 and TRBJ1-1): DAGVTQSPTHLIKTRGQQVTLRCSPISGHKSVSWYQQVLGQGPQFIFQYYEKEERGRGNFPDRFSARQFPNYSSELNVNALLLGDSALYLCASSLELATEAFFGQGTRLTVV.

The genes are TRBV27 and TRBJ2-4, with 7 bases matching TRBD2. Germline CDR1 MNHEY, CDR2 SMNVEV (reference sequence). The CDR3 has 14 residues. Losses at the gene ends were 5 bases for V and 8 bases for J; bases not matched to a gene: 9. The DNA of the CDR3 is TGTGCCAGCAGTGACGGGACTACCATCCACATTCAGTACTTC. Translation gives CASSDGTTIHIQYF.

The sample holds one count of this clone. The chain links TRBV5-1 to TRBJ1-1, with unresolved D. This CDR3 is built from 12 residues. Trimming removed 6 bases from V and 5 bases from J, with 11 bases in between. CDR1 is SGHRS, CDR2 YFSETQ, per germline. CDR3 sequence reads: CASNRDATEAFF. Written as DNA, the CDR3 is TGCGCCAGCAATCGGGATGCGACTGAAGCTTTCTTT.

The V call is TRBV19, the J call TRBJ1-1; TRBD1 is a possible D gene (6 bases). Germline CDR1 reads LNHDA; CDR2 reads SQIVND (reference sequence). The CDR3 is made up of 16 amino acids. Trimming left V 6 bases short and J 3 bases short, with 20 bases between. In nucleotides, the CDR3 is TGTGCCAGTAGAAGCGGGGGGGGCAGGAGGTACACTGAAGCTTTCTTT. It is translated as CASRSGGGRRYTEAFF.

This sequence joins TRBV28 and TRBJ2-7; tentative D call: TRBD2 (5 bases). CDR1 is MDHEN and CDR2 is SYDVKM in the germline V gene. The CDR3 has 16 amino acids. Trimming removed 3 bases at V and 2 bases at J, with 17 bases between. Here the CDR3 DNA reads TGTGCCAGCAGTTTTGTCCGGGTTGGAGGTACCTACGAGCAGTACTTC. Translation gives CASSFVRVGGTYEQYF.

The chain has TRBV28 and TRBJ2-7, with D perhaps TRBD1 (6 bases). Germline V gives CDR1 MDHEN, CDR2 SYDVKM. This CDR3 spans 18 amino acids. The V end lost 2 bases, the J end lost 9 bases, and 29 bases lay between the germline ends. The CDR3 sequence: CASSLPMGNRVLGWRQYF. CDR3 DNA sequence: TGTGCCAGCAGTTTACCTATGGGAAACAGGGTATTAGGGTGGAGGCAGTACTTC. The full variable domain, rest sourced from reference TRBV28 and TRBJ2-7, is DVKVTQSSRYLVKRTGEKVFLECVQDMDHENMFWYRQDPGLGLRLIYFSYDVKMKEKGDIPEGYSVSREKKERFSLILESASTNQTSMYLCASSLPMGNRVLGWRQYFGPGTRLTVT.

The chain joins TRBV2 to TRBJ2-7; 10 positions agree with TRBD2. The junction had 2 bases not matched to a gene; V was cut back by 1 base and J by 2 bases. CDR3 length equals 15 residues. Germline V gene sequence: CDR1 SNHLY, CDR2 FYNNEI. CDR3 bases: TGTGCCAGCAGTGAAGGCCTAGCGGGGGCCTACGAGCAGTACTTC. Translated: CASSEGLAGAYEQYF.

The chain is built from TRBV5-1 and TRBJ2-7, with TRBD1 identical over 11 bases. The CDR3 extends over 17 amino acids. Germline-derived CDR1 and CDR2 are SGHRS and YFSETQ. Trimming at V came to 3 bases and at J to 4 bases, leaving 12 bases not matched to a gene. CDR3 DNA: TGCGCCAGCAGCTACGGGACAGGGGGAACCTTTGAATACGAGCAGTACTTC. Protein: CASSYGTGGTFEYEQYF.

The chain couples TRBV5-1 to TRBJ2-6; TRBD1 matches at 7 bases. Germline V gene lookup returns CDR1 SGHRS and CDR2 YFSETQ. The CDR3 contains 18 residues. V lost 0 bases, J lost 0 bases, and 6 bases stayed unmatched. The CDR3 nucleotides read TGCGCCAGCAGCTTGGCCCGGGACAGTGTCTCTGGGGCCAACGTCCTGACTTTC. Its protein is CASSLARDSVSGANVLTF.

The CDR3 coding sequence is TGTGCCAGCAGCCATCAGGACAGGGGGTCTGAAAAACTGTTTTTT. It codes for CASSHQDRGSEKLFF. V usage is TRBV7-9 and J usage is TRBJ1-4, with 10 positions matching TRBD1. This CDR3 is 15 amino acids long. Per the germline V gene, CDR1 is SEHNR and CDR2 is FQNEAQ (reference sequence). V was clipped by 5 bases and J by 7 bases; unmatched bases: 7.

V and J are TRBV19 and TRBJ2-5; 14 positions match TRBD2. The trim removed 5 bases at V and 7 bases at J, leaving 12 bases unmatched. CDR1 and CDR2 from the germline V gene are LNHDA and SQIVND (reference sequence). The CDR3 sequence is 17 residues long. CDR3 amino acids: CASSATRLAGGPVTQYF. The CDR3 DNA sequence: TGTGCCAGTAGTGCAACCAGACTAGCGGGGGGGCCTGTGACCCAGTACTTC. The variable domain in full, completed from reference TRBV19 and TRBJ2-5, reads DGGITQSPKYLFRKEGQNVTLSCEQNLNHDAMYWYRQDPGQGLRLIYYSQIVNDFQKGDIAEGYSVSREKKESFPLTVTSAQKNPTAFYLCASSATRLAGGPVTQYFGPGTRLLVL.

The chain carries TRBV21-1 and TRBJ1-2; TRBD1 was called by the table and not checked on the DNA. TRBV21-1 is recorded as a pseudogene. CDR3 size: 18 residues. The CDR3 DNA reads as TGTGCCAGCAGCCCGCCAAGGGACAGGGGTAAAACTAACTATGGCTACACCTTC. This codes for CASSPPRDRGKTNYGYTF.

V and J are TRBV6-2 or TRBV6-3 and TRBJ1-1, with D possibly matching TRBD1 (5 bases). The CDR3 contains 13 residues. The germline V gene encodes CDR1 MNHEY and CDR2 SVGEGT. The ends were cut back, 5 bases at V and 5 bases at J, with 12 bases in the middle. Here the CDR3 reads CASSRGEGTEAFF. The CDR3 coding sequence is TGTGCCAGCAGTAGGGGCGAAGGTACTGAAGCTTTCTTT.

This chain's CDR3 is CASSLGYRGNYGYTF. As DNA, the CDR3 is TGTGCCAGCAGCTTGGGTTACAGGGGCAACTATGGCTACACCTTC. This chain uses TRBV5-4 with TRBJ1-2; 7 nucleotides match TRBD1. With V trimmed by 0 bases and J by 2 bases, 4 bases remained unmatched. Germline CDR1 reads SGHNT; CDR2 reads YYREEE (reference sequence). This CDR3 region has 15 residues. Full variable domain (outside the CDR3, taken from reference TRBV5-4 and TRBJ1-2): ETGVTQSPTHLIKTRGQQVTLRCSSQSGHNTVSWYQQALGQGPQFIFQYYREEENGRGNFPPRFSGLQFPNYSSELNVNALELDDSALYLCASSLGYRGNYGYTFGSGTRLTVV.